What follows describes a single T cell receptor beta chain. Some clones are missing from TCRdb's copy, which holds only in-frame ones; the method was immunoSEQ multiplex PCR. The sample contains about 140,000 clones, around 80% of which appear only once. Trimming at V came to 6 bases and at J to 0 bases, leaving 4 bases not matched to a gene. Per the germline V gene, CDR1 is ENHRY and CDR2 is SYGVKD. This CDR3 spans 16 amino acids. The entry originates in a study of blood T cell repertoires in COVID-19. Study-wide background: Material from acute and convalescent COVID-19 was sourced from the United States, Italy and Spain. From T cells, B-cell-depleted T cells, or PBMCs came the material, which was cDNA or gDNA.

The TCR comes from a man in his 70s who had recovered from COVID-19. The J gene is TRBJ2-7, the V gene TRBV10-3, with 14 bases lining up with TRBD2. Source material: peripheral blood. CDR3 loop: CAIRGLAGGRSYEQYF. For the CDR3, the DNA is TGTGCCATCAGAGGACTAGCGGGGGGACGCTCCTACGAGCAGTACTTC.